This record looks at one T cell receptor (beta chain) sequence and its context. Its specificity is unknown. The method was immunoSEQ multiplex PCR; TCRdb's version includes in-frame clones alone and lacks a portion of them. In the table there are more than 95,000 clones, about four fifths of which are singletons. The V and J ends lost 1 base and 6 bases respectively, with 9 bases between them. CDR1 SEHNR and CDR2 FQNEAQ come from the germline V gene (reference sequence). The CDR3 consists of 13 residues. Stated time point: blood 2 weeks post-SBRT. This sample's treatment: 15 Gy SBRT to primary tumor, nephrectomy 4 weeks later. This entry comes from a study of radiation and T cells in renal cell carcinoma. Study observations and caveats: Pretreatment tumor biopsies were lacking, so baseline clonotypes are unknown.

This chain connects TRBV7-9 to TRBJ1-1, with D hard to call. The receptor was isolated from a man aged 45-65 years with renal cell carcinoma. This specimen consisted of blood, obtained from a patient whose treatment included radiotherapy and nephrectomy. CDR3 in DNA: TGTGCCAGCAGCTTAGGAGGGTTCGCTGAAGCTTTCTTT. Translating it yields CASSLGGFAEAFF.